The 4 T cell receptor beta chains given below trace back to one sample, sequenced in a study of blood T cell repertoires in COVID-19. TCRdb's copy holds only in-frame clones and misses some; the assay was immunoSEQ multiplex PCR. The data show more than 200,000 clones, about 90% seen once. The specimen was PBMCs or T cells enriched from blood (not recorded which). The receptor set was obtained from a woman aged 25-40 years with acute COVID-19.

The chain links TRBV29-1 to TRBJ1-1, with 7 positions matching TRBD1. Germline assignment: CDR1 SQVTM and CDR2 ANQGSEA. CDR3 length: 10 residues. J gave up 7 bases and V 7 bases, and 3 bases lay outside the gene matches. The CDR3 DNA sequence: TGCAGCGGGGGACAGTTTGAAGCTTTCTTT. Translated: CSGGQFEAFF. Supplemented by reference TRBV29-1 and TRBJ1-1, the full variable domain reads SAVISQKPSRDICQRGTSLTIQCQVDSQVTMMFWYRQQPGQSLTLIATANQGSEATYESGFVIDKFPISRPNLTFSTLTVSNMSPEDSSIYLCSGGQFEAFFGQGTRLTVV.

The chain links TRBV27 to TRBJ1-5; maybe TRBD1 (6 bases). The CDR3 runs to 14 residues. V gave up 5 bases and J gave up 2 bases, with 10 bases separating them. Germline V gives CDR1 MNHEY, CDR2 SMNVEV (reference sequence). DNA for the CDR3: TGTGCCAGCAGTCAACAGGGAGGCAATCAGCCCCAGCATTTT. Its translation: CASSQQGGNQPQHF.

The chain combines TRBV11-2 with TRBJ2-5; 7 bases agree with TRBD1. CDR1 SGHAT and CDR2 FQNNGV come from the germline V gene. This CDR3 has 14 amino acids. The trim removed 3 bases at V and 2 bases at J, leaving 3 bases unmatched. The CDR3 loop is CASSFWDRQETQYF. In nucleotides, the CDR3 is TGTGCCAGCAGCTTTTGGGACAGACAAGAGACCCAGTACTTC.

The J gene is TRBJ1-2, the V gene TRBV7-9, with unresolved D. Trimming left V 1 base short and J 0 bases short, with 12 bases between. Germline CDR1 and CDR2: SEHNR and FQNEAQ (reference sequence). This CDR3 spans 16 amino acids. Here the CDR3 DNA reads TGTGCCAGCAGCTTAGAACCTGCCCTAGCTAACTATGGCTACACCTTC. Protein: CASSLEPALANYGYTF. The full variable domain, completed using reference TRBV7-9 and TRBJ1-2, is DTGVSQNPRHKITKRGQNVTFRCDPISEHNRLYWYRQTLGQGPEFLTYFQNEAQLEKSRLLSDRFSAERPKGSFSTLEIQRTEQGDSAMYLCASSLEPALANYGYTFGSGTRLTVV.